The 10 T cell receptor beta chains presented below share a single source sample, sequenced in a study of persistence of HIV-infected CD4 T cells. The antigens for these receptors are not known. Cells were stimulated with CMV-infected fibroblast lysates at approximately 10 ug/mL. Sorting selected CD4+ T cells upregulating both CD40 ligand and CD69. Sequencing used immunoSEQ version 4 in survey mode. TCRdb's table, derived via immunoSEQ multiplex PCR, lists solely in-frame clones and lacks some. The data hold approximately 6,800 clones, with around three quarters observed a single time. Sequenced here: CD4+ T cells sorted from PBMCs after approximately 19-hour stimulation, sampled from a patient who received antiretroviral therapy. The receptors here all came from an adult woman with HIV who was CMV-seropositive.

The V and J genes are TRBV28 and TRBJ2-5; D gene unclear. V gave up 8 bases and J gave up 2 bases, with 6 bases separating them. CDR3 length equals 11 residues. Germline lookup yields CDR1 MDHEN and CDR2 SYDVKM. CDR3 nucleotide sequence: TGTGCCAGCGGGGATCAAGAGACCCAGTACTTC. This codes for CASGDQETQYF.

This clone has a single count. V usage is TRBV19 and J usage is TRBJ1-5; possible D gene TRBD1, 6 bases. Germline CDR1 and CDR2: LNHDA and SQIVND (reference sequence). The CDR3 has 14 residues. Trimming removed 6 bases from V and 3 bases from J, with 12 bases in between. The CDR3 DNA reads TGTGCCAGTAGGGAGACAGGTTTCAATCAGCCCCAGCATTTT. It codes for CASRETGFNQPQHF.

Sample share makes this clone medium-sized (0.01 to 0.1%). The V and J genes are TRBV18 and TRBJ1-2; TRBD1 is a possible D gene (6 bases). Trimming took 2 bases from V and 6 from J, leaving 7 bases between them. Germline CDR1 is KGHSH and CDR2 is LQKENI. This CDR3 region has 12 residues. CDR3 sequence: CASSPNRDGYTF. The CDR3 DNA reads TGTGCCAGCTCACCAAACAGGGATGGCTACACCTTC. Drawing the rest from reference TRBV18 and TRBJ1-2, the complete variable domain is NAGVMQNPRHLVRRRGQEARLRCSPMKGHSHVYWYRQLPEEGLKFMVYLQKENIIDESGMPKERFSAEFPKEGPSILRIQQVVRGDSAAYFCASSPNRDGYTFGSGTRLTVV.

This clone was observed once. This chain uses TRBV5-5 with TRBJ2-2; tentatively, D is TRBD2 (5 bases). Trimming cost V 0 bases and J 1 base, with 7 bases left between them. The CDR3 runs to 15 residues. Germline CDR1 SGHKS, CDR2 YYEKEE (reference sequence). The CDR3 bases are TGTGCCAGCAGCTTGGCGGGGAGGAACACCGGGGAGCTGTTTTTT. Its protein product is CASSLAGRNTGELFF.

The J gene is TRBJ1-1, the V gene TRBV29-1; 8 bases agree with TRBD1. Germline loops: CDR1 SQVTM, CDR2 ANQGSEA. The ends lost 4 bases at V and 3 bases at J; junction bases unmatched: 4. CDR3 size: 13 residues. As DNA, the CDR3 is TGCAGCGTTGCGGGACAGGCATACACTGAAGCTTTCTTT. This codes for CSVAGQAYTEAFF.

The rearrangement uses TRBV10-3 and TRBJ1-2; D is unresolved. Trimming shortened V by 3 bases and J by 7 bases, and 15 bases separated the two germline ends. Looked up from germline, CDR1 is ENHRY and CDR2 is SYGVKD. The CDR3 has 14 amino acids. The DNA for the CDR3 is TGTGCCATCAGTGATGGCAGAGCCTGGGGTGGCTACACCTTC. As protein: CAISDGRAWGGYTF.

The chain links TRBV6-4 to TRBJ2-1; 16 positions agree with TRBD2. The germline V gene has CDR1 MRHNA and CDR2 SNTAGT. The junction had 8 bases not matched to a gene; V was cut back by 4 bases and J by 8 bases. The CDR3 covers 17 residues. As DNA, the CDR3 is TGTGCCAGCAGTGCGGGACTAGCGGGAGGGGCCGGGGATGAGCAGTTCTTC. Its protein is CASSAGLAGGAGDEQFF.

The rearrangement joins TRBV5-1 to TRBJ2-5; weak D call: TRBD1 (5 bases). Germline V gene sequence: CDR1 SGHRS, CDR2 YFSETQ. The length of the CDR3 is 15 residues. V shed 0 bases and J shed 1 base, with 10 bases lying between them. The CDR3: CASSLVGAVQETQYF. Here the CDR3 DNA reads TGCGCCAGCAGCTTGGTAGGGGCAGTCCAAGAGACCCAGTACTTC.

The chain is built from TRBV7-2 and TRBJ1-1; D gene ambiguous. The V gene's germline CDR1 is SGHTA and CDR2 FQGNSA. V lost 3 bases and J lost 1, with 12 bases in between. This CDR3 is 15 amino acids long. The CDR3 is CASSLSSRTNTEAFF. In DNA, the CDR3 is TGTGCCAGCAGCTTGTCGTCCAGGACGAACACTGAAGCTTTCTTT.

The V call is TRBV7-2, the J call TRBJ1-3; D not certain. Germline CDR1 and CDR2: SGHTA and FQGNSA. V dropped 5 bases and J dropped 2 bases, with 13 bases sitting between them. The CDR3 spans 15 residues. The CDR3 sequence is CASSLGPGTGNTIYF. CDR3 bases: TGTGCCAGCAGCCTGGGCCCGGGGACTGGAAACACCATATATTTT.